The source of this TCR beta chain is a study of blood T cell repertoires in COVID-19. Study-wide background: Whether acute or convalescent, the COVID-19 samples came from the United States, Italy and Spain. PBMCs, B-cell-depleted T cells, or T cells provided the cDNA or gDNA that made up the material.

V lost 6 bases to trimming and J lost 3 bases, with 9 bases between them. The CDR3 totals 12 residues. Germline V gives CDR1 SGHVS, CDR2 FNYEAQ. Original handling: Using reference gene primer amplification, nucleated cell counts were estimated. Sequencing was performed with immunoSEQ multiplex PCR; in TCRdb, only in-frame clones are kept and a portion is missing. V and J calls and clone size are those listed in that table; D and trimming were worked out from the DNA. There are 200,000 to 300,000 clones in the sample; approximately 86% occur only once, and 0.7% lies in the top ten. The specimen sequenced was peripheral blood. The TCR comes from a human donor in a cohort sampled during active COVID-19. The rearrangement uses TRBV7-6 and TRBJ2-7; D is perhaps TRBD1 (5 bases). The CDR3 spells CASSLTGYEQYF. The CDR3 bases are TGTGCCAGCAGTCTTACAGGCTACGAGCAGTACTTC.